This passage covers 14 T cell receptor beta chains from one sample sequenced in a study of T-cell memory formation after mild COVID-19. Each CDR3 protein is one row after TCRdb ran MiXCR on the 5' RACE reads. Of around 320,000 distinct CDR3 sequences detected, roughly a fifth appear once; the ten largest clones hold under 25%. The sequencing input was PBMCs or a T cell subset sorted from them (not recorded which). Receptors originate from a man between 18 and 29 years old who had mild COVID-19 (a few samples of this study predate the infection). Cell type and time point are not known.

This clonotype was seen more than once but under ten times. The chain joins TRBV7-2 to TRBJ2-1, with unresolved D. V was trimmed by 2 bases and J by 9 bases, leaving 8 bases between them. This CDR3 is 12 amino acids long. Germline lookup yields CDR1 SGHTA and CDR2 FQGNSA. CDR3 protein: CASSLPYGEQFF. The CDR3 DNA is TGTGCCAGCAGCTTACCTTACGGTGAGCAGTTCTTC.

This rearrangement joins TRBV7-2 to TRBJ1-2; D may be TRBD1 (6 bases). The CDR3 is 14 residues long. Germline values: CDR1 SGHTA, CDR2 FQGNSA. Trimming cost V 2 bases and J 4 bases, with 11 bases left between them. CDR3: CASSLQGQGYGYTF. The CDR3 DNA reads TGTGCCAGCAGCTTACAGGGGCAGGGCTATGGCTACACCTTC.

This clonotype was detected only a few times. J is TRBJ2-1 and V is TRBV3-1; D is unresolved. CDR1 LGHDT and CDR2 YNNKEL come from the germline V gene (reference sequence). Between the trimmed V and J ends, which lost 0 bases and 9 bases, there was a span of 12 bases. The CDR3 is 14 amino acids. Here the CDR3 DNA reads TGTGCCAGCAGCCAAGAGCTCTATTCTCGTGAGCAGTTCTTC. As protein: CASSQELYSREQFF.

This chain connects TRBV3-1 to TRBJ2-3; D unclear. This CDR3 region has 15 residues. Germline loops: CDR1 LGHDT, CDR2 YNNKEL (reference sequence). Trimming took off 1 base at V and 1 base at J, with 9 bases between the two ends. The CDR3 DNA is TGTGCCAGCAGCCAAGTAAACAGCCGCACAGATACGCAGTATTTT. It specifies CASSQVNSRTDTQYF.

The chain uses TRBV7-9 and TRBJ2-6; either TRBD1 or TRBD2 may fit D (5 bases each). The germline V gene has CDR1 SEHNR and CDR2 FQNEAQ (reference sequence). The CDR3 sequence is 15 residues long. Between the trimmed V and J ends, which lost 5 bases and 1 base, there was a span of 9 bases. The CDR3 DNA follows: TGTGCCAGCAGCAATGGGGGATCTGGGGCCAACGTCCTGACTTTC. It translates to CASSNGGSGANVLTF.

The gene calls are TRBV20-1 and TRBJ1-3; D may be TRBD1 (6 bases). Germline CDR1 reads DFQATT; CDR2 reads SNEGSKA (reference sequence). Trimming stripped 5 bases from V and 0 bases from J, with 11 bases between. CDR3 length: 14 residues. Here the CDR3 reads CSAVTGSSGNTIYF. Written as DNA, the CDR3 is TGCAGTGCTGTTACAGGGAGCTCTGGAAACACCATATATTTT.

This clonotype was recorded at least ten times. The rearrangement uses TRBV7-3 and TRBJ1-1, with D hard to call. CDR1 is SGHTA and CDR2 is FQGTGA in the germline V gene. CDR3 size: 13 residues. V was cut by 5 bases and J by 2 bases, with 9 bases left in between. CDR3 protein: CASSPQENTEAFF. The CDR3 region has the DNA TGTGCCAGCAGCCCGCAGGAAAACACTGAAGCTTTCTTT. The complete variable domain, with remaining parts taken from reference TRBV7-3 and TRBJ1-1, reads GAGVSQTPSNKVTEKGKYVELRCDPISGHTALYWYRQSLGQGPEFLIYFQGTGAADDSGLPNDRFFAVRPEGSVSTLKIQRTERGDSAVYLCASSPQENTEAFFGQGTRLTVV.

This clonotype was seen only a few times. V usage is TRBV6-4 and J usage is TRBJ2-1, with TRBD1 matching over 10 bases. With 3 bases clipped from V and 4 bases from J, the junction kept 3 bases outside the gene matches. CDR1 and CDR2 (germline): MRHNA, SNTAGT. The CDR3 length is 15 residues. CDR3 sequence: CASSEPGQGYNEQFF. CDR3 sequence (DNA): TGTGCCAGCAGTGAGCCGGGACAGGGGTACAATGAGCAGTTCTTC.

About this clonotype itself: One end of the junction fails to match germline, which may point to a read error. The V and J genes are TRBV5-1 and TRBJ2-5; D call uncertain. Germline V CDR1 and CDR2: SGHRS, YFSETQ. This CDR3 region has 13 residues. The CDR3, as DNA: TGCGCCAGCAGCTTGGGAGGTCAAGAGGCCCAGTACTTC. This codes for CASSLGGQEAQYF.

Points on this clonotype: The conserved phenylalanine or tryptophan is not found at the CDR3 terminus, so this likely reflects a read error. The DNA is omitted, as the CDR3 cannot be located on it reliably, and the CDR3 follows TCRdb's listing. The V and J genes are TRBV6-6 and TRBJ1-1; the D call in the table, TRBD1, was not verified against the DNA. Germline V lookup: CDR1 MNHNY, CDR2 SVGAGI (reference sequence). The CDR3 sequence runs 11 residues, both termini included. The CDR3 loop is CASSLGQGLYV.

This sequence joins TRBV10-3 and TRBJ2-1; 11 bases match TRBD2. The CDR3 is made up of 15 amino acids. With 2 bases clipped from V and 7 bases from J, the junction kept 4 bases outside the gene matches. Germline-derived CDR1 and CDR2 are ENHRY and SYGVKD. The CDR3 sequence: CAISEELAGGNEQFF. The CDR3, as DNA: TGTGCCATCAGTGAGGAGCTAGCGGGGGGAAATGAGCAGTTCTTC.

V usage is TRBV12-3 or TRBV12-4 and J usage is TRBJ2-3; D is unclear. This CDR3 comprises 13 residues. V gave up 4 bases and J gave up 4 bases, with 9 bases separating them. CDR3 coding DNA: TGTGCCAGCAGTTCCACGGGCCCAGATACGCAGTATTTT. Translating it yields CASSSTGPDTQYF.

V and J are TRBV4-2 and TRBJ1-1; tentatively, D is TRBD1 (6 bases). The CDR3 is made up of 18 amino acids. V was clipped by 0 bases and J by 0 bases, with 17 bases between them. The V gene's germline CDR1 is LGHNA and CDR2 YNFKEQ. The DNA for the CDR3 is TGTGCCAGCAGCCAAGATCCCGAGGGGGGACCATTGAACACTGAAGCTTTCTTT. Translation: CASSQDPEGGPLNTEAFF.

In its sample, this clonotype was seen a few times. This chain links TRBV4-3 with TRBJ2-5, with TRBD2 matching 12 bases. With V trimmed by 4 bases and J by 5 bases, 14 bases remained unmatched. CDR1 is LGHNA and CDR2 is YSLEER in the germline V gene. The CDR3 covers 18 residues. Here the CDR3 reads CASSPGLWTSGDGETQYF. CDR3 coding DNA: TGCGCCAGCAGCCCCGGATTATGGACTAGCGGGGACGGGGAGACCCAGTACTTC.